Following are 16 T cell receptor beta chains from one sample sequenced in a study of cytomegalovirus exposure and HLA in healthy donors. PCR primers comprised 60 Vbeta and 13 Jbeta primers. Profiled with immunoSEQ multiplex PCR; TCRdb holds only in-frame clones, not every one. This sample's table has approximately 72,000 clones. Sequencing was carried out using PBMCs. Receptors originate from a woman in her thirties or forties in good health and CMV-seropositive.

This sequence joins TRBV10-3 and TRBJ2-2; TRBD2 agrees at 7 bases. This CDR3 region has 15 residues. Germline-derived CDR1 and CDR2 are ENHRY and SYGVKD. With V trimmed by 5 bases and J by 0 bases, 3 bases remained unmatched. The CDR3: CAISPSGANTGELFF. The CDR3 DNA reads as TGTGCCATCAGTCCGAGCGGGGCGAACACCGGGGAGCTGTTTTTT.

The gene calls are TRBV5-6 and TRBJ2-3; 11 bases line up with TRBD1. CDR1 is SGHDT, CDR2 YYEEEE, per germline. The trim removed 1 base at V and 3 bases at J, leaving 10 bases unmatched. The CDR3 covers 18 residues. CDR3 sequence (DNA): TGTGCCAGCAGCTTGTTTGGGACAGGGGGGCTTCAGACAGATACGCAGTATTTT. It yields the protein CASSLFGTGGLQTDTQYF.

CDR3 coding DNA: TGTGCCAGCAGCATATTTACGGGGGGTGTTTCTGAAGCTTTCTTT. This codes for CASSIFTGGVSEAFF. V usage is TRBV7-2 and J usage is TRBJ1-1; possibly TRBD1 for D (5 bases). The CDR3 runs 15 residues. Germline CDR1 reads SGHTA; CDR2 reads FQGNSA. The germline V and J ends were trimmed by 5 bases and 6 bases, with 19 bases remaining between them.

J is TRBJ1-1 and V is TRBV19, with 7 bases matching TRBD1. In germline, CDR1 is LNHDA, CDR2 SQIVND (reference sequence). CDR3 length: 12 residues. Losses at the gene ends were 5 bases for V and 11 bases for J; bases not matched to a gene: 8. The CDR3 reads CASSPRQGLAFF. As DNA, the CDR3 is TGTGCCAGTAGTCCCCGACAGGGTTTGGCTTTCTTT. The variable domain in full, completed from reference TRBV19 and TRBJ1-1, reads DGGITQSPKYLFRKEGQNVTLSCEQNLNHDAMYWYRQDPGQGLRLIYYSQIVNDFQKGDIAEGYSVSREKKESFPLTVTSAQKNPTAFYLCASSPRQGLAFFGQGTRLTVV.

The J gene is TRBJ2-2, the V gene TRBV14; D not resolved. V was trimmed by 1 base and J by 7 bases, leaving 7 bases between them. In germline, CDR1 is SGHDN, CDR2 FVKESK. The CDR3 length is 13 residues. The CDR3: CASSQVRGGELFF. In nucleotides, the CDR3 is TGTGCCAGCAGCCAAGTACGCGGCGGGGAGCTGTTTTTT.

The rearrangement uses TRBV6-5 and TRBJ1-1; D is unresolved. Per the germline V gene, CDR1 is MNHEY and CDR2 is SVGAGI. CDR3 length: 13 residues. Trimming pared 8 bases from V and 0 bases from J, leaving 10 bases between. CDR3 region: CASGGQMNTEAFF. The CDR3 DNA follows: TGTGCCAGCGGAGGGCAGATGAACACTGAAGCTTTCTTT.

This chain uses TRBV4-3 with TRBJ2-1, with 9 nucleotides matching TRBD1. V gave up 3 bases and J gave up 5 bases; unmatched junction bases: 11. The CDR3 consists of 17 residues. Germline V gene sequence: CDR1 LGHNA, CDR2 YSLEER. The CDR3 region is CASSQGFGTGINNEQFF. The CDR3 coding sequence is TGCGCCAGCAGCCAGGGCTTCGGGACAGGGATTAACAATGAGCAGTTCTTC.

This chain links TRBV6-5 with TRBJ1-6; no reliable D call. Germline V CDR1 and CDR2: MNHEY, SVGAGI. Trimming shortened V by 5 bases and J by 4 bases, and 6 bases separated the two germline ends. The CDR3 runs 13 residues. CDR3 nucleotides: TGTGCCAGCAGTGCACAGTATAATTCACCCCTCCACTTT. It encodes CASSAQYNSPLHF.

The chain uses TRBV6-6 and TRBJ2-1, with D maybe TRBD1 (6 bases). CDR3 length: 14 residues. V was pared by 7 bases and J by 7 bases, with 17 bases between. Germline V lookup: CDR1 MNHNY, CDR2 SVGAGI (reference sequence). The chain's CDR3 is CASTPGATENEQFF. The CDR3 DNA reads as TGTGCCAGCACCCCAGGGGCCACGGAAAATGAGCAGTTCTTC.

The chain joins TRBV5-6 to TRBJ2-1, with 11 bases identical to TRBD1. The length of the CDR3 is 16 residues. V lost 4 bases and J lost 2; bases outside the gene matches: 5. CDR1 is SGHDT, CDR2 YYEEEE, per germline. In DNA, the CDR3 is TGTGCCAGCAGCCACGGGACAGGGGGACCCTACAATGAGCAGTTCTTC. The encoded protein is CASSHGTGGPYNEQFF.

In DNA, the CDR3 is TGTGCCAGTAGTCTGACAGGAGAGAATGGCTACACCTTC. It translates to CASSLTGENGYTF. The chain couples TRBV19 to TRBJ1-2, with D tentatively TRBD1 (6 bases). Per the germline V gene, CDR1 is LNHDA and CDR2 is SQIVND (reference sequence). The germline V and J ends were trimmed by 5 bases and 6 bases, with 13 bases remaining between them. The CDR3 has 13 amino acids.

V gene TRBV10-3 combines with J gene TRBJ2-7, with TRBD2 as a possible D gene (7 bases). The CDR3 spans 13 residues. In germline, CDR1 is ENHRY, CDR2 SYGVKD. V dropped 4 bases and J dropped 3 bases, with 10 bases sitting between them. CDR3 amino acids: CAISGGGGYEQYF. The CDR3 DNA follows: TGTGCCATCAGTGGGGGGGGCGGCTACGAGCAGTACTTC.

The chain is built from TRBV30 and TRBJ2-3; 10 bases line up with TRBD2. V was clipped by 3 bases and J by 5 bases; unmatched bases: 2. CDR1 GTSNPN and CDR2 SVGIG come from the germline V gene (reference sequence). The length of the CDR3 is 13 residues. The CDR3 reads CAWRASGRDTQYF. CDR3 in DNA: TGTGCCTGGAGGGCTAGCGGGAGAGATACGCAGTATTTT. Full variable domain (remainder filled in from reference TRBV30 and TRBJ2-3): SQTIHQWPATLVQPVGSPLSLECTVEGTSNPNLYWYRQAAGRGLQLLFYSVGIGQISSEVPQNLSASRPQDRQFILSSKKLLLSDSGFYLCAWRASGRDTQYFGPGTRLTVL.

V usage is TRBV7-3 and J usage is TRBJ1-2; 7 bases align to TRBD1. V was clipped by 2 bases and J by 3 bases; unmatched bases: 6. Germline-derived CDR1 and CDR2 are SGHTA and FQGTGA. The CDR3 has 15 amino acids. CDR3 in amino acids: CASSLQGGGDYGYTF. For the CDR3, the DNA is TGTGCCAGCAGCTTACAGGGGGGTGGTGACTATGGCTACACCTTC. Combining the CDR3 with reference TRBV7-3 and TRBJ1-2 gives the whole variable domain GAGVSQTPSNKVTEKGKYVELRCDPISGHTALYWYRQSLGQGPEFLIYFQGTGAADDSGLPNDRFFAVRPEGSVSTLKIQRTERGDSAVYLCASSLQGGGDYGYTFGSGTRLTVV.

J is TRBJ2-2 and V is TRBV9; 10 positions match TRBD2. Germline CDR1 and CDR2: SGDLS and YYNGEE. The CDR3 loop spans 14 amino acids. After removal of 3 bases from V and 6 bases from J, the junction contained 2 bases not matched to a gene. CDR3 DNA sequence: TGTGCCAGCAGCGCCGGGACTAGCGCCGGGGAGCTGTTTTTT. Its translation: CASSAGTSAGELFF.

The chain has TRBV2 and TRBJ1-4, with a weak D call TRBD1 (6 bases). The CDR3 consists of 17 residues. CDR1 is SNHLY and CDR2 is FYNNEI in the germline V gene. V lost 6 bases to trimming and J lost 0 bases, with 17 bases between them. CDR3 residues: CASSVDRVLTTNEKLFF. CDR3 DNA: TGTGCCAGCAGCGTGGACAGAGTACTAACAACTAATGAAAAACTGTTTTTT.